These 20 T cell receptor beta chains came from one sample sequenced in a study of PD-1 blockade in classical Hodgkin lymphoma. Profiled with immunoSEQ multiplex PCR; TCRdb holds only in-frame clones, not every one. The table shows tens of thousands of clones, with around four fifths occurring only once. Time point: cycle 4 day 1 (C4D1), after 5 to 7 weeks of nivolumab. Each patient experienced a relapse that followed autologous stem cell transplantation, and brentuximab vedotin exposure varied. The sequencing used peripheral blood mononuclear cells (PBMCs), collected before the fourth cycle of nivolumab. Receptors were obtained from a human donor with classical Hodgkin lymphoma.

The chain is built from TRBV28 and TRBJ2-6; 10 bases are shared with TRBD2. J lost 0 bases, V lost 7 bases, and 9 bases had no gene match. This CDR3 spans 18 amino acids. CDR1 MDHEN and CDR2 SYDVKM come from the germline V gene. The CDR3 loop is CASMGWTSGSSGANVLTF. The CDR3 bases are TGTGCCAGCATGGGGTGGACTAGCGGTAGCTCTGGGGCCAACGTCCTGACTTTC.

The chain carries TRBV6-6 and TRBJ2-7; no clear D. The V and J ends lost 0 bases and 2 bases respectively, with 5 bases between them. Germline-derived CDR1 and CDR2 are MNHNY and SVGAGI (reference sequence). The CDR3 has 13 residues. In nucleotides, the CDR3 is TGTGCCAGCAGTTACTCACATACCTACGAGCAGTACTTC. Protein: CASSYSHTYEQYF.

This sequence joins TRBV19 and TRBJ2-3; TRBD2 agrees at 12 bases. The CDR3 is 16 residues long. V lost 2 bases, J lost 1 base, and 1 base stayed unmatched. Per germline, CDR1 LNHDA and CDR2 SQIVND (reference sequence). The CDR3 loop reads CASSIRLAGGTDTQYF. The CDR3 DNA reads TGTGCCAGTAGTATAAGACTAGCGGGAGGCACAGATACGCAGTATTTT.

This clone was picked up one time. The J gene is TRBJ1-2, the V gene TRBV7-9; the D is unclear. Trimming cost V 5 bases and J 11 bases, with 21 bases left between them. This CDR3 spans 14 amino acids. The germline CDR1 and CDR2 sequences are SEHNR and FQNEAQ (reference sequence). CDR3 sequence (DNA): TGTGCCAGCAGCCCCCCCGGAGCAGGCCGGCTTTACACCTTC. This translates into CASSPPGAGRLYTF.

Regarding this clone: Sequence at one end of the junction differs from germline and may be a read error. The genes are TRBV7-3 and TRBJ2-1; no clear D gene. Looked up from germline, CDR1 is SGHTA and CDR2 is FQGTGA. This CDR3 spans 9 amino acids. CDR3 protein: CASSSTEIF. In nucleotides, the CDR3 is TGTGCCAGCAGCTCCACGGAAATCTTC.

This clone occurred a few times. The rearrangement links TRBV9 to TRBJ1-1; D perhaps matches TRBD1 (6 bases). This CDR3 contains 14 residues. The germline CDR1 and CDR2 sequences are SGDLS and YYNGEE. With 3 bases removed from V and 9 bases from J, the gap between germline ends came to 18 bases. The CDR3 reads CASSGPPQGNKAFF. The CDR3 DNA follows: TGTGCCAGCAGCGGACCCCCACAGGGTAACAAAGCTTTCTTT.

This sequence joins TRBV5-4 and TRBJ1-2; no reliable D call. Germline V CDR1 and CDR2: SGHNT, YYREEE (reference sequence). Trimming removed 0 bases at V and 6 bases at J, with 6 bases between. The CDR3 length is 12 residues. The CDR3 DNA follows: TGTGCCAGCAGCTTGGCCTCAAATGGCTACACCTTC. Translated: CASSLASNGYTF.

This clone came up a few times. This CDR3 is also generated by other DNA sequences in the sample. The chain uses TRBV9 and TRBJ2-3; D possibly corresponds to TRBD1 (6 bases). Germline CDR1 reads SGDLS; CDR2 reads YYNGEE. This CDR3 region has 13 residues. Between the trimmed V and J ends, which lost 0 bases and 4 bases, there was a span of 6 bases. The CDR3 is CASSVEGADTQYF. The CDR3 DNA reads TGTGCCAGCAGCGTAGAGGGGGCAGATACGCAGTATTTT.

The genes are TRBV6-5 and TRBJ1-2; TRBD1 aligns across 8 bases. Germline CDR1 reads MNHEY; CDR2 reads SVGAGI. This CDR3 comprises 13 residues. The J segment lost 7 bases and the V segment lost 5 bases, leaving 6 bases of the junction unmatched. The CDR3 is CASSAGQALGYTF. CDR3 DNA: TGTGCCAGCAGTGCGGGACAGGCCCTTGGCTACACCTTC.

The chain couples TRBV2 to TRBJ2-5; D unclear. CDR3 length equals 13 residues. CDR1 and CDR2 (germline): SNHLY, FYNNEI. Deletions cut 5 bases from V and 3 bases from J, with 10 bases between. CDR3 nucleotides: TGTGCCAGCAGTCTGGACCTTAAAGAGACCCAGTACTTC. It translates to CASSLDLKETQYF.

With respect to this clone: This CDR3 is also generated by other DNA sequences in the sample. V gene TRBV6-5 combines with J gene TRBJ1-1; TRBD1 matches at 7 bases. V shed 6 bases, J shed 4 bases, and the junction held 11 bases outside the gene matches. The CDR3 is made up of 15 amino acids. Germline loops: CDR1 MNHEY, CDR2 SVGAGI. CDR3 sequence reads: CASSPRTGGSTEAFF. The CDR3 nucleotides read TGTGCCAGCAGCCCCCGGACAGGTGGGAGCACTGAAGCTTTCTTT.

The chain recombines TRBV6-1 with TRBJ2-7; TRBD1 aligns across 9 bases. V trimming: 4 bases; J trimming: 7 bases; junction bases outside the gene matches: 11. CDR1 MNHNS and CDR2 SASEGT come from the germline V gene. The CDR3 contains 15 residues. CDR3 loop: CASSATDRGKLEQYF. DNA for the CDR3: TGTGCCAGCAGTGCAACTGACAGGGGGAAGTTGGAGCAGTACTTC.

A few counts support this clone. The chain uses TRBV28 and TRBJ2-3, with 11 bases aligning to TRBD2. The trim removed 2 bases at V and 3 bases at J, leaving 7 bases unmatched. Germline V gives CDR1 MDHEN, CDR2 SYDVKM. The CDR3 runs to 17 residues. Here the CDR3 DNA reads TGTGCCAGCAGTTTAGGGGGACTAGCGGATTTTACAGATACGCAGTATTTT. Translated, it gives CASSLGGLADFTDTQYF.

The V gene is TRBV7-7, the J gene TRBJ2-1, with D tentatively TRBD1 (6 bases). CDR1 and CDR2 from the germline V gene are SSHAT and FNYEAQ (reference sequence). This CDR3 has 13 amino acids. Trimming pared 4 bases from V and 5 bases from J, leaving 9 bases between. The CDR3 spells CASSSDRDNEQFF. CDR3 nucleotide sequence: TGTGCCAGCAGCTCGGACAGAGACAATGAGCAGTTCTTC.

CDR3 loop: CASSLVGRQGSQETQYF. The CDR3 DNA reads as TGTGCCAGCAGCTTAGTAGGTAGACAGGGGTCGCAAGAGACCCAGTACTTC. The chain is built from TRBV7-9 and TRBJ2-5, with 8 bases fitting TRBD1. The CDR3 extends over 17 amino acids. With V trimmed by 1 base and J by 2 bases, 9 bases remained unmatched. Germline V gives CDR1 SEHNR, CDR2 FQNEAQ (reference sequence).

The CDR3 protein is CASSRQGAEAQYF. CDR3 bases: TGTGCCAGCAGTAGACAGGGGGCCGAGGCGCAGTATTTT. The chain carries TRBV7-8 and TRBJ2-3; 10 nucleotides match TRBD1. This CDR3 is 13 amino acids long. V trimming: 6 bases; J trimming: 10 bases; junction bases outside the gene matches: 7. Germline CDR1 is SGHVS and CDR2 is FQNEAQ. The variable domain in full, with the rest retrieved from reference TRBV7-8 and TRBJ2-3, is GAGVSQSPRYKVAKRGQDVALRCDPISGHVSLFWYQQALGQGPEFLTYFQNEAQLDKSGLPSDRFFAERPEGSVSTLKIQRTQQEDSAVYLCASSRQGAEAQYFGPGTRLTVL.

The chain carries TRBV19 and TRBJ2-7; D is unresolved. V was clipped by 5 bases and J by 3 bases, with 11 bases between them. CDR3 length: 13 amino acids. Per germline, CDR1 LNHDA and CDR2 SQIVND (reference sequence). The CDR3 DNA is TGTGCCAGTAGTTCGACGGCATACTACGAGCAGTACTTC. It translates to CASSSTAYYEQYF.

V gene TRBV27 combines with J gene TRBJ1-5; D not certain. CDR1 MNHEY and CDR2 SMNVEV come from the germline V gene (reference sequence). Trimming stripped 6 bases from V and 3 bases from J, with 12 bases between. CDR3 length equals 14 residues. The CDR3 is CASRRTVDNQPQHF. The CDR3 DNA follows: TGTGCCAGCAGGCGGACGGTTGACAATCAGCCCCAGCATTTT.

This clone occurred a few times. The J gene is TRBJ2-5, the V gene TRBV6-5, with unresolved D. The CDR3 sequence is 11 residues long. V lost 6 bases to trimming and J lost 5 bases, with 7 bases between them. CDR1 and CDR2 (germline): MNHEY, SVGAGI. CDR3 nucleotide sequence: TGTGCCAGCAGGAACAGCGAGACCCAGTACTTC. The encoded protein is CASRNSETQYF.

This clone was counted many times. This chain joins TRBV7-2 and TRBJ1-1; maybe TRBD1 (5 bases). CDR1 is SGHTA, CDR2 FQGNSA, per germline. V lost 4 bases to trimming and J lost 0 bases, with 21 bases between them. This CDR3 region has 18 residues. CDR3 in amino acids: CASSSFGSQGSMNTEAFF. CDR3 nucleotide sequence: TGTGCCAGCAGCTCGTTTGGGAGCCAGGGTAGTATGAACACTGAAGCTTTCTTT.